This TCR beta chain was observed in a study of T cells after posttransplantation cyclophosphamide. This clone was seen ten or more times. What it recognizes is unknown. Whole-study findings and limits: Recipient CMV seropositivity and CMV reactivation strongly tracked TRB clonality. Skin or GI-infiltrating T cells shared few TRB sequences with blood. Donor-recipient repertoire similarity was low at 1-2 months, rising over year one.

Trimming took off 5 bases at V and 2 bases at J, with 9 bases between the two ends. Germline-derived CDR1 and CDR2 are LNHNV and YYDKDF (reference sequence). The CDR3 totals 13 residues. TCRdb's copy holds only in-frame clones and misses some; the assay was immunoSEQ multiplex PCR. The record shows 30,000 to 40,000 clones for this sample, with no singletons present. This related bone marrow graft donor gave peripheral blood on the day of marrow donation. The sample comprised PBMCs. The TCR was taken from a man aged 45-60 years in good health, CMV-negative, and a related stem cell transplant donor. The chain couples TRBV15 to TRBJ1-2; possible D gene TRBD1, 5 bases. The CDR3 region has the DNA TGTGCCACCAGCCCGGACAAGAACTATGGCTACACCTTC. This translates into CATSPDKNYGYTF.